This T cell receptor (beta chain) was obtained from a study of tissue T cells after allogeneic stem cell transplantation. Only in-frame clones appear in the TCRdb table, and some are missing; sequencing was by immunoSEQ multiplex PCR. The sample lists around 40,000 clones; roughly 92% were seen once. CDR3 size: 15 residues. Germline-derived CDR1 and CDR2 are KGHDR and SFDVKD. V shed 3 bases, J shed 5 bases, and the junction held 5 bases outside the gene matches. Sequencing was performed on blood, taken before transplantation. The sequence came from a woman aged 35 to 70 who later had graft-versus-host disease after an allogeneic stem cell transplant. This chain links TRBV24-1 with TRBJ1-3; 8 bases fit TRBD1. The CDR3 loop reads CATSDGTGGRNTIYF. The CDR3 DNA sequence: TGTGCCACCAGTGATGGTACAGGGGGGAGAAACACCATATATTTT.